The 7 T cell receptor beta chains listed next were all sequenced from one sample in a study of technical replicates of blood from a handful of donors. Generated by immunoSEQ multiplex PCR, the TCRdb table keeps only in-frame clones and is missing some. Among tens of thousands of clones listed, approximately 94% were seen once. Sample: T cells isolated from PBMCs. These receptors were obtained from a human donor in good health.

V usage is TRBV7-9 and J usage is TRBJ2-1, with 7 bases aligning to TRBD2. Per the germline V gene, CDR1 is SEHNR and CDR2 is FQNEAQ (reference sequence). CDR3 size: 15 residues. The V gene end was trimmed by 5 bases and the J gene end by 4 bases; junction bases not matched to a gene: 8. CDR3 residues: CASSPRGDGYNEQFF. The CDR3 DNA is TGTGCCAGCAGCCCTCGGGGGGACGGTTACAATGAGCAGTTCTTC.

The genes are TRBV27 and TRBJ2-7; tentative D call: TRBD2 (5 bases). CDR1 is MNHEY, CDR2 SMNVEV, per germline (reference sequence). This CDR3 spans 15 amino acids. V lost 3 bases, J lost 1 base, and 13 bases lay in between. The CDR3 region has the DNA TGTGCCAGCAGTTTCTCGCCTAGCCGTTCCTACGAGCAGTACTTC. Translating it yields CASSFSPSRSYEQYF.

This chain links TRBV10-1 with TRBJ2-1, with TRBD2 matching 13 bases. The germline V gene encodes CDR1 WNHNN and CDR2 SYGVQD (reference sequence). CDR3 size: 16 residues. The junction had 7 bases not matched to a gene; V was cut back by 3 bases and J by 8 bases. CDR3 in DNA: TGCGCCAGCAGTGACCCTGGACTAGCGGGAGTGGATGAGCAGTTCTTC. It codes for CASSDPGLAGVDEQFF.

This clone was counted only a few times. This chain links TRBV19 with TRBJ1-5; 9 nucleotides align to TRBD1. Germline CDR1 reads LNHDA; CDR2 reads SQIVND (reference sequence). This CDR3 has 14 amino acids. The trim removed 5 bases at V and 6 bases at J, leaving 5 bases unmatched. The CDR3 coding sequence is TGTGCCAGTAGTCCCGACAGGGGGACTCAGCCCCAGCATTTT. Its translation: CASSPDRGTQPQHF.

The rearrangement uses TRBV27 and TRBJ2-1; D uncertain. CDR1 is MNHEY and CDR2 is SMNVEV in the germline V gene (reference sequence). This CDR3 has 15 amino acids. V lost 5 bases and J 4 bases, leaving 15 bases between the germline ends. CDR3 in amino acids: CASSRDTFPYNEQFF. As DNA, the CDR3 is TGTGCCAGCAGTCGAGACACCTTTCCTTACAATGAGCAGTTCTTC.

V usage is TRBV9 and J usage is TRBJ2-7, with D unresolved. V was trimmed by 0 bases and J by 0 bases, leaving 10 bases between them. This CDR3 has 15 residues. The germline V gene encodes CDR1 SGDLS and CDR2 YYNGEE. The CDR3 DNA sequence: TGTGCCAGCAGCGTAGGTGGTCCCAGCTCCTACGAGCAGTACTTC. Translated, it gives CASSVGGPSSYEQYF.

This clone was observed once. The chain has TRBV28 and TRBJ1-4; no firm D call. Trimming took off 6 bases at V and 0 bases at J, with 8 bases between the two ends. Germline V gives CDR1 MDHEN, CDR2 SYDVKM. CDR3 length equals 14 residues. The CDR3 protein is CASRELATNEKLFF. The CDR3 nucleotides are TGTGCCAGCAGAGAGCTTGCAACTAATGAAAAACTGTTTTTT.